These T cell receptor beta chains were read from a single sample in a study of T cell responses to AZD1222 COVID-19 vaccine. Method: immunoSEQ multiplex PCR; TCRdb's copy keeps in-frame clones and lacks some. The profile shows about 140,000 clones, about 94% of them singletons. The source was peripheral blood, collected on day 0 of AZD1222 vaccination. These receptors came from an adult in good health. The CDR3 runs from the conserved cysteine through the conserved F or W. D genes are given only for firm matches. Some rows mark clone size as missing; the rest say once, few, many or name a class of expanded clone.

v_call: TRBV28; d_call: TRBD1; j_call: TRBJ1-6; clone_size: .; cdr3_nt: TGTGCCAGCATCTCACAGGGGGAGGTACTCCACTTT; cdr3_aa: CASISQGEVLHF
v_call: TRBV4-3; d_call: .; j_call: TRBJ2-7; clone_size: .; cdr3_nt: TGCGCCAGCAGCCAAGTCGGGGATCGCTCCTACGAGCAGTACTTC; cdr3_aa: CASSQVGDRSYEQYF
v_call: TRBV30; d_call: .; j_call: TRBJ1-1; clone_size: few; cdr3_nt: TGTGCCTGGAGTTGGGGGACTGAAGCTTTCTTT; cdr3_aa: CAWSWGTEAFF
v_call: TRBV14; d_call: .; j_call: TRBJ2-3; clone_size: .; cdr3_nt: TGTGCCAGCAGCCAAGATATGGGGGTTAGCACAGATACGCAGTATTTT; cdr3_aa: CASSQDMGVSTDTQYF
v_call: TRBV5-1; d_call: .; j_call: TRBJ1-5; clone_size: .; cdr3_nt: TGCGCCAGCAGCTTAGGCAATAGCAATCAGCCCCAGCATTTT; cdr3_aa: CASSLGNSNQPQHF
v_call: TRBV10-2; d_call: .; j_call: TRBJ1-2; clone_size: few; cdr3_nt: TGCGCCAGCAGTGAGTCGAGCAGGATCCGAGGGGGCTACACCTTC; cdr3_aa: CASSESSRIRGGYTF
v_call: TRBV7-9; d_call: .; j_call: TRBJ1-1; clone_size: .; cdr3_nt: TGTGCCAGCAGCCCGGCGGCGGGGCGAAGTGAAGCTTTCTTT; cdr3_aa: CASSPAAGRSEAFF
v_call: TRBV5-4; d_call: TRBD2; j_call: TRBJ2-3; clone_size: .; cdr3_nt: TGTGCCAGCAGCTTCGGCGGGAGTCAACCGGATACGCAGTATTTT; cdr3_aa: CASSFGGSQPDTQYF
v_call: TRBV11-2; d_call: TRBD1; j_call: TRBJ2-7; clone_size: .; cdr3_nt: TGTGCCAGCAGCTTAGAAGGGACAGGGCCCTACGAGCAGTACTTC; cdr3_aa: CASSLEGTGPYEQYF
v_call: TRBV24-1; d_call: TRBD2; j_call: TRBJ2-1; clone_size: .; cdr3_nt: TGTGCCACCAGTGATAGACTAGCGGGAAGGAATGAGCAGTTCTTC; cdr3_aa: CATSDRLAGRNEQFF
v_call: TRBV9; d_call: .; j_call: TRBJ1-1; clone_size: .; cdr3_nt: TGTGCCAGCAGTCTCACTGACGGCGGACCGTACGAAGCTTTCTTT; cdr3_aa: CASSLTDGGPYEAFF
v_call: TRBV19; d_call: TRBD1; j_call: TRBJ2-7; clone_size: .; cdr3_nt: TGTGCCAGTAGTCTCCGGACAGGGCCCTACGAGCAGTACTTC; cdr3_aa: CASSLRTGPYEQYF
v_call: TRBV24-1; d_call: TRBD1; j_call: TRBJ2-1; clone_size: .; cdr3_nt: TGTGCCACCAGTGTCACCGGACAGGGCAGTTCCTACAATGAGCAGTTCTTC; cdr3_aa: CATSVTGQGSSYNEQFF
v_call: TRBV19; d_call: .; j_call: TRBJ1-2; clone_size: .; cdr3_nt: TGTGCCAGTAGAGGGCAGCAAATTAACTATGGCTACACCTTC; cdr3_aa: CASRGQQINYGYTF
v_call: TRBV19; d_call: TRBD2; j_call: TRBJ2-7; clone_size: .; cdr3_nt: TGTGCCAGTAGTGCTCCGGGACTAGTCGAGCAGTACTTC; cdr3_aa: CASSAPGLVEQYF
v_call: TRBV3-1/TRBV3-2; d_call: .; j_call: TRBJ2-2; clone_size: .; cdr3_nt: TGTGCCAGCAGCCAAGGGGTCCCGGGAGTTACCGGGGAGCTGTTTTTT; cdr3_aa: CASSQGVPGVTGELFF
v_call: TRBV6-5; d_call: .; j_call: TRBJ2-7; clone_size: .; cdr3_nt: TGTGCCAGCAGGACCCAGGACGGGCCCTACGAGCAGTACTTC; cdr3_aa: CASRTQDGPYEQYF
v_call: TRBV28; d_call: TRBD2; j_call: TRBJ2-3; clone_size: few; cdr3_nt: TGTGCCAGCAGAGCCGGGACAGGGACTAGCGGGCTTAGCACAGATACGCAGTATTTT; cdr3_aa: CASRAGTGTSGLSTDTQYF
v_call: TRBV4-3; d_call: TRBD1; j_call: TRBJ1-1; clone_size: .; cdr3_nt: TGCGCCAGCAGCCAAGGACAGGGGTTCGCCACTGAAGCTTTCTTT; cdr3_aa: CASSQGQGFATEAFF
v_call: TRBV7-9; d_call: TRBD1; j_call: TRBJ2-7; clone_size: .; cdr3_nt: TGTGCCAGCAGCTTAGCAGACAGGGGCTCCTACGAGCAGTACTTC; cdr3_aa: CASSLADRGSYEQYF
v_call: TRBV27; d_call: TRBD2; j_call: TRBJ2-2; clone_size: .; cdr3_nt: TGTGCCAGCAGTTTAGGTAGCGGGAGCCTCGGGGAGCTGTTTTTT; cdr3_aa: CASSLGSGSLGELFF
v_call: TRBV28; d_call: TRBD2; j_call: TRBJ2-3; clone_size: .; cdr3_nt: TGTGCCAGCAGTTTAGGTAGCGGGAGCGCAGATACGCAGTATTTT; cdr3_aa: CASSLGSGSADTQYF
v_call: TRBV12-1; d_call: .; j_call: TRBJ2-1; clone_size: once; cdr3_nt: TGTGCCAGCAGCTTCTCGGAGCGGCTAGCGGGAGATTTATACAATGAGCAGTTCTTC; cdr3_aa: CASSFSERLAGDLYNEQFF
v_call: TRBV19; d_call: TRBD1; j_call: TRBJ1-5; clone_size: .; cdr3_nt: TGTGCCAGTAGTCCGGACGTAGGACAGGGCGGGAATCAGCCCCAGCATTTT; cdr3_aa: CASSPDVGQGGNQPQHF
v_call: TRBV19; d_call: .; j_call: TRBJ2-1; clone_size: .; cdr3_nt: TGTGCCACCCAACCGACGACTAGCTCCTACAATGAGCAGTTCTTC; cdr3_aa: CATQPTTSSYNEQFF
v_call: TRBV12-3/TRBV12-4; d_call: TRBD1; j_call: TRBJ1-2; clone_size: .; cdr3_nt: TGTGCCAGCAGTAGACAGGGGAACTATGGCTACACCTTC; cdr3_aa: CASSRQGNYGYTF
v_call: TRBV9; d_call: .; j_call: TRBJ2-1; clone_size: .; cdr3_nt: TGTGCCAGCAGCGTAGATGGTGAGATTCTCTACAATGAGCAGTTCTTC; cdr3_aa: CASSVDGEILYNEQFF
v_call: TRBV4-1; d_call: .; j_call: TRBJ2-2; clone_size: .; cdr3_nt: TGCGCCAGCAGCCCACCGGGACACATCACCGGGGAGCTGTTTTTT; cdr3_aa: CASSPPGHITGELFF
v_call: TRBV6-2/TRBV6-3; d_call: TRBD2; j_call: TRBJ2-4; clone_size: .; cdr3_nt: TGTGCCAGCAGCCCGGCTAGCGGGAGAAAAAACATTCAGTACTTC; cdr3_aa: CASSPASGRKNIQYF
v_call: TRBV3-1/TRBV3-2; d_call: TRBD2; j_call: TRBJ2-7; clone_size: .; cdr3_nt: TGTGCCAGCAGCCAAGAAAGCGGGAGGTTTTACGAGCAGTACTTC; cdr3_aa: CASSQESGRFYEQYF
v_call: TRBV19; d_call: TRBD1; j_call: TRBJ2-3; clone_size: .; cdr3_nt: TGTGCCAGTAGCCCTCCGGGACAGGGCGGAGATACGCAGTATTTT; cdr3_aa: CASSPPGQGGDTQYF
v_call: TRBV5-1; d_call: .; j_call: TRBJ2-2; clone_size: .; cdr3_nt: TGCGCCAGCAAGCTTCTAGCAACCTCCGGGGAGCTGTTTTTT; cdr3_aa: CASKLLATSGELFF
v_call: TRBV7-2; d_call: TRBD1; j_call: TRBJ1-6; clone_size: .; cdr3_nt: TGTGCCAGCAGCTTAGCCAGGGGGGTCTATAATTCACCCCTCCACTTT; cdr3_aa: CASSLARGVYNSPLHF
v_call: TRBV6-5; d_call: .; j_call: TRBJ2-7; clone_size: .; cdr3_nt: TGTGCCAGCAGCCGCCCGGGCGAGCAGTACTTC; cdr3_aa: CASSRPGEQYF
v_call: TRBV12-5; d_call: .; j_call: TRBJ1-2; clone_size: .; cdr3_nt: TGTGCTAGTGACCAGGACGGCTATGGCTACACCTTC; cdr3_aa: CASDQDGYGYTF
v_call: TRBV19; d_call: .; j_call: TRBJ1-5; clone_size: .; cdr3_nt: TGTGCCAGTAGTCTGGGTGACAATCAGCCCCAGCATTTT; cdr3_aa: CASSLGDNQPQHF
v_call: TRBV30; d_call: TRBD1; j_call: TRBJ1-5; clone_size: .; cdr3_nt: TGTGCCTGGAGTGACGGACAGGGGCATCAGCCCCAGCATTTT; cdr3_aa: CAWSDGQGHQPQHF
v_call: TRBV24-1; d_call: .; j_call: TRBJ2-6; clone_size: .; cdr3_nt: TGTGCCACCAGAGACGGGACTTGGGGACATCCAGTTCGCGTCCTGACTTTC; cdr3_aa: CATRDGTWGHPVRVLTF
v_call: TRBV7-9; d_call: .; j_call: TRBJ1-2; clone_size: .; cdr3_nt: TGTGCCAGCAGCTCTGACGGGGGGATCTATGGCTACACCTTC; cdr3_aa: CASSSDGGIYGYTF
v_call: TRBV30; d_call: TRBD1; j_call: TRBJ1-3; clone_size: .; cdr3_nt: TGTGCCTGGAGTCTGACAGGGGGCAGATCTGGAAACACCATATATTTT; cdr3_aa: CAWSLTGGRSGNTIYF
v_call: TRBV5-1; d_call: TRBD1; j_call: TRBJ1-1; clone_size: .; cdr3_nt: TGCGCCAGCAGCTTGGGTGACAGGGCCCCAATGAACACTGAAGCTTTCTTT; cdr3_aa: CASSLGDRAPMNTEAFF
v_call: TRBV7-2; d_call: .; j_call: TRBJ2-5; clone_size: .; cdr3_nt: TGTGCCAGCAGCTTAGGACGGGAGCTGGAGACCCAGTACTTC; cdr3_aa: CASSLGRELETQYF
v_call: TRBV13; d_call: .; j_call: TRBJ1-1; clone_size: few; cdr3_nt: TGTGCCAGCAGTTACACGGTGAACACTGAAGCTTTCTTT; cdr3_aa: CASSYTVNTEAFF
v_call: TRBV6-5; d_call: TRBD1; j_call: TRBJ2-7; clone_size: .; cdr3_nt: TGTGCCACCTACACAGGGGTCTACGAGCAGTACTTC; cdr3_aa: CATYTGVYEQYF
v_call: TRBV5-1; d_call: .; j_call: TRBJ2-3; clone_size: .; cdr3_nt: TGCGCCAGCAGCTTGGAGGGGAGTGATCGAACGCAGTATTTT; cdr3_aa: CASSLEGSDRTQYF
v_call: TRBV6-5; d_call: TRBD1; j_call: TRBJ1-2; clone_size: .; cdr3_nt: TGTGCCAGCAGTTACTCGACAGGGCCTAACTATGGCTACACCTTC; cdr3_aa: CASSYSTGPNYGYTF